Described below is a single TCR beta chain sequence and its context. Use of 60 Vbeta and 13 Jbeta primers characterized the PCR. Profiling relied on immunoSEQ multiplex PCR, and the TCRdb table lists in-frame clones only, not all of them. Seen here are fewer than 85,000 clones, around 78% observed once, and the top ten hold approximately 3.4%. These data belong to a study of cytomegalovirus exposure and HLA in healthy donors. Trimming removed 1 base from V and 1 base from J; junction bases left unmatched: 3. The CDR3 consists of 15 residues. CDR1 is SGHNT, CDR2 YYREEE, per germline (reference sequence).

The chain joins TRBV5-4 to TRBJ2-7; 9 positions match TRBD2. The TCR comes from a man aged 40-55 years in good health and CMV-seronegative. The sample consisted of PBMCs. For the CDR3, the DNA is TGTGCCAGCAGCTTGTTTAGCGGGGGATCCTACGAGCAGTACTTC. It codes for CASSLFSGGSYEQYF.